The clone carrying this T cell receptor beta chain was counted a single time. This sample was taken from a study of blood T cell repertoires in COVID-19. V lost 7 bases and J 3 bases, leaving 17 bases between the germline ends. This CDR3 spans 15 amino acids. CDR1 and CDR2 (germline): SGHNT, YENEEA. Clones were sequenced by immunoSEQ multiplex PCR, and TCRdb holds only the in-frame ones, with some missing. Among 250,000 or so clones listed, roughly 91% were seen once. The J gene is TRBJ2-3, the V gene TRBV11-3; D is possibly TRBD2 (5 bases). Sequenced input: PBMCs or T cells enriched from blood (not recorded which). This receptor was obtained from a man in his forties who had recovered from COVID-19. The CDR3 DNA sequence: TGTGCCAGCAACCGAGGGAGAGTAGCGACAGATACGCAGTATTTT. Its translation is CASNRGRVATDTQYF.